This TCR beta chain was obtained from a study of blood T cells in healthy people across ages. Each individual donor underwent a draw of approximately 10 milliliters of peripheral blood. Together with a sample-barcoded 5' primer, a J-beta primer mix was included in a second PCR lasting about 7 to 12 cycles. TCRdb used MiXCR to reprocess the 5' RACE reads, holding one entry per CDR3 protein. The repertoire has around 1,100,000 distinct CDR3 sequences, about two fifths of them found once; the top ten carry about an eighth. The CDR3 length is 15 residues. Trimming cost V 1 base and J 2 bases; bases outside gene matches: 3. Germline values: CDR1 SGHTA, CDR2 FQGNSA.

The receptor was derived from a man aged 18 to 35 in good health. The chain has TRBV7-2 and TRBJ2-7; 9 nucleotides align to TRBD1. The sequenced sample was blood. The CDR3: CASSLVGQGPYEQYF. The CDR3, as DNA: TGTGCCAGCAGCTTAGTGGGACAGGGTCCCTACGAGCAGTACTTC. The full variable domain, with the rest looked up from reference TRBV7-2 and TRBJ2-7, is GAGVSQSPSNKVTEKGKDVELRCDPISGHTALYWYRQSLGQGLEFLIYFQGNSAPDKSGLPSDRFSAERTGGSVSTLTIQRTQQEDSAVYLCASSLVGQGPYEQYFGPGTRLTVT.